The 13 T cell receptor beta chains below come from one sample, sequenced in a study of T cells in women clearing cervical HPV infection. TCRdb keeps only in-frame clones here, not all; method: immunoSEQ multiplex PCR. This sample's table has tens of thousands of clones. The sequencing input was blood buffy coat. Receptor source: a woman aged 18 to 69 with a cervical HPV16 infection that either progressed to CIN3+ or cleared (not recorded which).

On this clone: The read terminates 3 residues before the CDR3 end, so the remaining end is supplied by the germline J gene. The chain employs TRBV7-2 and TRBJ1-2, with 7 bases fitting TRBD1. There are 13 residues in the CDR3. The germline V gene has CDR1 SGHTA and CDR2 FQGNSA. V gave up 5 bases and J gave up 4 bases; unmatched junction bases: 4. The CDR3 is CASSPGQTYGYTF. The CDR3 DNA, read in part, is TGTGCCAGCAGCCCGGGACAGACCTATGGC.

CDR3 DNA (partial): TGTGCCATCGGACAGGTTAATGAAAAA. Protein sequence: CAIGQVNEK. The entire CDR3 protein reads CAIGQVNEKLFF. The chain couples TRBV19 to TRBJ1-4; 7 bases fit TRBD1. Coverage ceases 3 residues before the CDR3 finishes, and the germline J gene fills in the end. The CDR3 loop spans 12 amino acids. V was clipped by 10 bases and J by 4 bases; unmatched bases: 3. Germline CDR1 is LNHDA and CDR2 is SQIVND (reference sequence).

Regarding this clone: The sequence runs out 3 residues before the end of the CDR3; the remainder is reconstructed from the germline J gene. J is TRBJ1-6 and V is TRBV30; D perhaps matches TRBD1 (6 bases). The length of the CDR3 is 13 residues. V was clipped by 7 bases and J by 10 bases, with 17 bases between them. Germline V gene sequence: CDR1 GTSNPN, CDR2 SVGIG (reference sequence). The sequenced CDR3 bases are TGTGCCTATTTAGGGCAGGGGCAATCACCC. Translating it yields CAYLGQGQSP. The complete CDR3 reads CAYLGQGQSPLHF.

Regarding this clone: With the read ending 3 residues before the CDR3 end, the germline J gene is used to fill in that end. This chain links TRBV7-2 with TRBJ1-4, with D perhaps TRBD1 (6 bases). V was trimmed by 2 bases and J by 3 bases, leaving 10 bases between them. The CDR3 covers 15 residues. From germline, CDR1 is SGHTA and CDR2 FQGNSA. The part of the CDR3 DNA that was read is TGTGCCAGCAGCTTACGAGGGGGATCTAATGAAAAA. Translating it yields CASSLRGGSNEK. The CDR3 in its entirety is CASSLRGGSNEKLFF.

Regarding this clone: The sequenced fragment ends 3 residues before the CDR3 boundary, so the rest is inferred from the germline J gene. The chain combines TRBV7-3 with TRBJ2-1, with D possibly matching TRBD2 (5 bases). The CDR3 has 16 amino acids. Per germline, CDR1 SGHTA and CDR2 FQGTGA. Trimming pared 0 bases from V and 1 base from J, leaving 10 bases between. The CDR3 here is CASSLTGRGSYNEQFF. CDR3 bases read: TGTGCCAGCAGCTTAACTGGCCGGGGATCCTACAATGAG.

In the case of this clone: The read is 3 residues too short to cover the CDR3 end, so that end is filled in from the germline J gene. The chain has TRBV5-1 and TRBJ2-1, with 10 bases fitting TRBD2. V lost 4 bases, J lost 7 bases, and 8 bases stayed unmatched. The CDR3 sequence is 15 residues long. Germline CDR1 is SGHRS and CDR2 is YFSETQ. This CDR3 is CASSRTSGAGNEQFF. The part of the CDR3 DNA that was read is TGCGCCAGCAGCCGTACTAGCGGGGCGGGGAATGAG. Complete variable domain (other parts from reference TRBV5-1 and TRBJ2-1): KAGVTQTPRYLIKTRGQQVTLSCSPISGHRSVSWYQQTPGQGLQFLFEYFSETQRNKGNFPGRFSGRQFSNSRSEMNVSTLELGDSALYLCASSRTSGAGNEQFFGPGTRLTVL.

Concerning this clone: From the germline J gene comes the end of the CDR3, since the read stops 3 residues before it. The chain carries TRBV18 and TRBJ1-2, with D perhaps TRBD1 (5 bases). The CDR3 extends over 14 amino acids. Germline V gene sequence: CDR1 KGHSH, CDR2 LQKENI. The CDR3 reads CASSPGTSSYDYTF. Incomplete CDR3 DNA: TGTGCCAGCTCACCGGGGACTAGCTCCTACGAC.

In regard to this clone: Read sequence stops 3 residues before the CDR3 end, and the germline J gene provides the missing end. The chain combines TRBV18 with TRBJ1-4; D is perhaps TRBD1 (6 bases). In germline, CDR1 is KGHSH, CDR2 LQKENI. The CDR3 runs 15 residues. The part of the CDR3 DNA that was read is TGTGCCAGCTCACCACAGGACAGCTATAATTCACCA. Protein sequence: CASSPQDSYNSP. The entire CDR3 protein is CASSPQDSYNSPLFF.

The DNA read from the CDR3 is TGTGCCAGCAGCTTATTCGATGAG. Encoded protein: CASSLFDE. In full, the CDR3 reads CASSLFDEQFF. The chain recombines TRBV7-9 with TRBJ2-1, with no clear D. From the germline J gene comes the end of the CDR3, since the read stops 3 residues before it. Trimming pared 2 bases from V and 8 bases from J, leaving 4 bases between. The germline V gene has CDR1 SEHNR and CDR2 FQNEAQ (reference sequence). This CDR3 is built from 11 residues.

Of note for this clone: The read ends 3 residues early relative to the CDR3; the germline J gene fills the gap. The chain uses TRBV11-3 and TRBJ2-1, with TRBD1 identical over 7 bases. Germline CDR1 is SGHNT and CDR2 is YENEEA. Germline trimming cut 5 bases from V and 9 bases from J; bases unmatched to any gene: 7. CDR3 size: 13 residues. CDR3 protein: CASSIKTGVEQFF. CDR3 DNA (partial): TGTGCCAGCAGCATTAAAACAGGGGTTGAG.

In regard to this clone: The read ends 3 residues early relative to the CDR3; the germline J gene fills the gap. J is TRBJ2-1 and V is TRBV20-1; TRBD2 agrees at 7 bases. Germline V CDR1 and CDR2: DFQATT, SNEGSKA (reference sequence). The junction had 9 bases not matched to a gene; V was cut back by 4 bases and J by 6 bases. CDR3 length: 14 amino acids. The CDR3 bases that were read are TGCAGTGCTAATTTGGCGGGAGTTGGCAATGAG. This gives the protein CSANLAGVGNE. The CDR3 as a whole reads CSANLAGVGNEQFF.

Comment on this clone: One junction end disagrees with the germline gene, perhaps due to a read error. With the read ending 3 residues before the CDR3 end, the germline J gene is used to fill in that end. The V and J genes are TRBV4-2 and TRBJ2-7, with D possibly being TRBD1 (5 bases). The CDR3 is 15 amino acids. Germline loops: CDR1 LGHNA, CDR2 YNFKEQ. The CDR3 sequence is CASSQALGQTYEQYF. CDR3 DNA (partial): TGCGCCAGCAGCCAAGCCCTCGGACAAACCTACGAG.

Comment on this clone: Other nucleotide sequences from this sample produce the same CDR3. Partial CDR3 DNA: TGTGCCAGCAGAAAACAGGGGGTCACCGGGGAG. The encoded protein is CASRKQGVTGE. The full CDR3 sequence reads CASRKQGVTGELFF. The chain links TRBV2 to TRBJ2-2; 8 bases align to TRBD1. The CDR3 end lies 3 residues beyond the end of the read and is filled in from the germline J gene. V trimming: 6 bases; J trimming: 4 bases; junction bases outside the gene matches: 4. The CDR3 totals 14 residues. In germline, CDR1 is SNHLY, CDR2 FYNNEI. The complete variable domain, with remaining parts taken from reference TRBV2 and TRBJ2-2, reads EPEVTQTPSHQVTQMGQEVILRCVPISNHLYFYWYRQILGQKVEFLVSFYNNEISEKSEIFDDQFSVERPDGSNFTLKIRSTKLEDSAMYFCASRKQGVTGELFFGEGSRLTVL.